A single sample is the source of the 16 T cell receptor beta chains below, sequenced in a study of T cell changes during pregnancy in multiple sclerosis (dated by TCRdb to the late 2010s). The library was made by the immunoSEQ multiplex PCR assay. Held by TCRdb, this immuneACCESS table contains in-frame sequences only and omits some clones. Under half of the omission traces to an unresolved V gene where checked; the cause of the rest is unknown. The sample table contains about 14,000 clones; only one count was recorded for roughly 93% of them. Clones ranked in the top ten supply approximately 2.6% of the sample. The specimen was peripheral blood, collected in the second trimester of pregnancy. These receptors originate from a female donor in good health, enrolled as a control in a pregnancy study.

This clone was observed a handful of times. The chain carries TRBV5-1 and TRBJ2-1; 7 positions match TRBD1. Per germline, CDR1 SGHRS and CDR2 YFSETQ. J was trimmed by 7 bases and V by 2 bases; bases with no gene match: 9. This CDR3 has 15 amino acids. The CDR3 loop is CASSFPGTEENEQFF. CDR3 bases: TGCGCCAGCAGCTTTCCCGGGACAGAAGAAAATGAGCAGTTCTTC.

Comments on this clone: Mismatch with germline at one junction end may stem from a read error. This chain joins TRBV7-9 and TRBJ1-1; 8 bases map to TRBD1. CDR1 is SEHNR, CDR2 FQNEAQ, per germline (reference sequence). The CDR3 has 12 amino acids. The CDR3 sequence: CQSGTGNTEAFF. The CDR3 DNA is TGCCAATCCGGGACAGGGAACACTGAAGCTTTCTTT.

The genes are TRBV30 and TRBJ1-1; TRBD1 matches at 10 bases. From germline, CDR1 is GTSNPN and CDR2 SVGIG (reference sequence). J lost 3 bases, V lost 1 base, and 5 bases had no gene match. The CDR3 totals 15 residues. Written as DNA, the CDR3 is TGTGCCTGGAGTGGCCGACAGGGGGCCTACACTGAAGCTTTCTTT. This codes for CAWSGRQGAYTEAFF.

The CDR3 DNA sequence: TGTGCCAGCGCGGAAGGGACAGGGCACACTGAAGCTTTCTTT. It codes for CASAEGTGHTEAFF. The gene calls are TRBV2 and TRBJ1-1; TRBD1 agrees at 9 bases. Per germline, CDR1 SNHLY and CDR2 FYNNEI. J was trimmed by 3 bases and V by 8 bases; bases with no gene match: 7. The CDR3 runs to 14 residues.

V is TRBV7-2 and J is TRBJ2-7; TRBD2 agrees at 11 bases. The V and J ends lost 3 bases and 3 bases, in that order; junction bases with no gene match: 7. This CDR3 has 16 residues. The germline CDR1 and CDR2 sequences are SGHTA and FQGNSA. The CDR3 sequence: CASSFQLAGAGYEQYF. For the CDR3, the DNA is TGTGCCAGCAGCTTCCAACTAGCGGGAGCCGGCTACGAGCAGTACTTC.

The V gene is TRBV5-6, the J gene TRBJ1-5; D uncertain. V was clipped by 0 bases and J by 2 bases, with 9 bases between them. This CDR3 contains 15 residues. Germline-derived CDR1 and CDR2 are SGHDT and YYEEEE. CDR3 nucleotide sequence: TGTGCCAGCAGCTTGGCAGGAATCGGCAATCAGCCCCAGCATTTT. Its protein is CASSLAGIGNQPQHF.

The chain has TRBV10-2 and TRBJ2-2; a weak D match, TRBD2 (6 bases). V was cut by 2 bases and J by 3 bases, with 13 bases left in between. The CDR3 has 16 amino acids. CDR1 and CDR2 (germline): WSHSY, SAAADI. The CDR3 DNA reads as TGCGCCAGCAGTGAGACAGGACCGGGGGACACCGGGGAGCTGTTTTTT. As protein: CASSETGPGDTGELFF.

The sample holds one count of this clone. This sequence joins TRBV11-3 and TRBJ1-2; the match to TRBD1 covers 10 bases. Germline lookup yields CDR1 SGHNT and CDR2 YENEEA. V gave up 5 bases and J gave up 8 bases; unmatched junction bases: 5. The CDR3 is 13 amino acids. The CDR3 DNA follows: TGTGCCAGCAGCCCTTCGACAGGGGGCGGCTACACCTTC. Its translation is CASSPSTGGGYTF.

The chain employs TRBV18 and TRBJ1-1; D ambiguous. The CDR3 is 18 amino acids. From germline, CDR1 is KGHSH and CDR2 LQKENI. Trimming pared 2 bases from V and 0 bases from J, leaving 19 bases between. The DNA of the CDR3 is TGTGCCAGCTCACCAATCGAGGCAGCCAATTCCTTGAACACTGAAGCTTTCTTT. It codes for CASSPIEAANSLNTEAFF. Drawing the rest from reference TRBV18 and TRBJ1-1, the complete variable domain is NAGVMQNPRHLVRRRGQEARLRCSPMKGHSHVYWYRQLPEEGLKFMVYLQKENIIDESGMPKERFSAEFPKEGPSILRIQQVVRGDSAAYFCASSPIEAANSLNTEAFFGQGTRLTVV.

The rearrangement joins TRBV5-6 to TRBJ2-7; 9 positions match TRBD1. The CDR3 has 15 amino acids. CDR1 SGHDT and CDR2 YYEEEE come from the germline V gene. V was pared by 4 bases and J by 7 bases, with 12 bases of the junction left unmatched. CDR3 residues: CASSPGPGTGSEQYF. For the CDR3, the DNA is TGTGCCAGCAGCCCCGGTCCCGGGACAGGGTCAGAGCAGTACTTC.

The chain employs TRBV5-5 and TRBJ1-4; D uncertain. The CDR3 is 16 residues long. The germline V gene encodes CDR1 SGHKS and CDR2 YYEKEE (reference sequence). V lost 0 bases and J 7 bases, leaving 16 bases between the germline ends. This CDR3 is CASSLEAWAGTEKLFF. The CDR3 DNA follows: TGTGCCAGCAGCTTGGAAGCATGGGCTGGTACTGAAAAACTGTTTTTT.

This chain links TRBV13 with TRBJ1-1; perhaps TRBD1 as D (5 bases). V shed 4 bases and J shed 1 base, with 16 bases lying between them. The CDR3 spans 16 residues. Germline values: CDR1 PRHDT, CDR2 FYEKMQ (reference sequence). Written as DNA, the CDR3 is TGTGCCAGCAGCTATAACGGCGGTACAGGGAACACTGAAGCTTTCTTT. Translated, it gives CASSYNGGTGNTEAFF.

The chain recombines TRBV6-5 with TRBJ1-3; D is undetermined. Germline V lookup: CDR1 MNHEY, CDR2 SVGAGI. V lost 6 bases and J lost 7, with 13 bases in between. The CDR3 runs 13 residues. In DNA, the CDR3 is TGTGCCAGCAGCCCTGCCCCTAGGAACACCATATATTTT. Translating it yields CASSPAPRNTIYF.

This chain links TRBV7-9 with TRBJ1-2; 8 bases agree with TRBD1. Germline lookup yields CDR1 SEHNR and CDR2 FQNEAQ (reference sequence). The CDR3 consists of 14 residues. V shed 5 bases and J 7 bases; nucleotides not matched to a gene: 9. This CDR3 is CASSGTTGEAGYTF. As DNA, the CDR3 is TGTGCCAGCAGCGGGACGACAGGGGAGGCTGGCTACACCTTC.

The V and J genes are TRBV28 and TRBJ1-5, with TRBD1 matching over 9 bases. The ends lost 6 bases at V and 5 bases at J; junction bases unmatched: 14. This CDR3 has 17 residues. Germline-derived CDR1 and CDR2 are MDHEN and SYDVKM. CDR3 nucleotides: TGTGCCAGCAGATCTCACGTAAGGACAGGGGAAGATCAGCCCCAGCATTTT. It specifies CASRSHVRTGEDQPQHF.

The chain carries TRBV5-1 and TRBJ1-5; no firm D call. The V and J ends lost 0 bases and 0 bases respectively, with 4 bases between them. CDR1 is SGHRS and CDR2 is YFSETQ in the germline V gene. The CDR3 contains 14 residues. CDR3 in amino acids: CASSLGGSNQPQHF. The CDR3 DNA reads TGCGCCAGCAGCTTGGGAGGTAGCAATCAGCCCCAGCATTTT. Full variable domain (rest looked up from reference TRBV5-1 and TRBJ1-5): KAGVTQTPRYLIKTRGQQVTLSCSPISGHRSVSWYQQTPGQGLQFLFEYFSETQRNKGNFPGRFSGRQFSNSRSEMNVSTLELGDSALYLCASSLGGSNQPQHFGDGTRLSIL.